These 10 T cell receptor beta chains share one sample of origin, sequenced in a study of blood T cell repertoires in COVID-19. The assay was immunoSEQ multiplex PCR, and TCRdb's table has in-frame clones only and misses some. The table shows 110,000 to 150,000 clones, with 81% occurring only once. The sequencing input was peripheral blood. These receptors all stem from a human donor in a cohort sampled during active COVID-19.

CDR3 in amino acids: CASRALAGGGETQYF. The CDR3 nucleotides read TGTGCCAGCAGAGCCCTAGCGGGAGGAGGGGAGACCCAGTACTTC. This chain connects TRBV7-2 to TRBJ2-5; 11 nucleotides agree with TRBD2. The CDR3 consists of 15 residues. Germline trimming cut 6 bases from V and 5 bases from J; bases unmatched to any gene: 8. Per the germline V gene, CDR1 is SGHTA and CDR2 is FQGNSA. Based on the CDR3 plus reference TRBV7-2 and TRBJ2-5, the full variable domain is GAGVSQSPSNKVTEKGKDVELRCDPISGHTALYWYRQSLGQGLEFLIYFQGNSAPDKSGLPSDRFSAERTGGSVSTLTIQRTQQEDSAVYLCASRALAGGGETQYFGPGTRLLVL.

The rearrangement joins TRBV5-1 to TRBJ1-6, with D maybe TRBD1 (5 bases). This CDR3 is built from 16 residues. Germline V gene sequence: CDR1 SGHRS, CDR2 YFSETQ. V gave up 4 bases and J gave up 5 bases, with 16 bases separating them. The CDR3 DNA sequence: TGCGCCAGCAGCCCGGGGGAGGGGCTGGATAATTCACCCCTCCACTTT. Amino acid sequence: CASSPGEGLDNSPLHF.

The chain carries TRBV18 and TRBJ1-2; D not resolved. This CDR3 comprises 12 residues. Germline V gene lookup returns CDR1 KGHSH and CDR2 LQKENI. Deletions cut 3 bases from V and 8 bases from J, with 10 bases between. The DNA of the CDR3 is TGTGCCAGCTCACCGGAGGGTCGGGGCTACACCTTC. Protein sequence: CASSPEGRGYTF.

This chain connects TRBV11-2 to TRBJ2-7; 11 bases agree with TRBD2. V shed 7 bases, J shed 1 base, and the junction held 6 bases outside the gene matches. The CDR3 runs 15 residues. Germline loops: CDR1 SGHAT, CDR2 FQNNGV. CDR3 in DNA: TGTGCCAGCATCTTTAGACTAGCGGGGTCCTACGAGCAGTACTTC. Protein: CASIFRLAGSYEQYF. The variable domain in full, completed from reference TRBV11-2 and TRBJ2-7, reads EAGVAQSPRYKIIEKRQSVAFWCNPISGHATLYWYQQILGQGPKLLIQFQNNGVVDDSQLPKDRFSAERLKGVDSTLKIQPAKLEDSAVYLCASIFRLAGSYEQYFGPGTRLTVT.

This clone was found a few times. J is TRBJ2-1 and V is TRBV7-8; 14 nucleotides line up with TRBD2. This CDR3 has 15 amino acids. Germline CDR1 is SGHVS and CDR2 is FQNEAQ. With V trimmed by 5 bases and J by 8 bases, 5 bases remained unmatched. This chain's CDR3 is CASSQGLAGVYEQFF. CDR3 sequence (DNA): TGTGCCAGCAGCCAGGGACTAGCGGGAGTGTATGAGCAGTTCTTC. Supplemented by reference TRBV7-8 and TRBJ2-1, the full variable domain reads GAGVSQSPRYKVAKRGQDVALRCDPISGHVSLFWYQQALGQGPEFLTYFQNEAQLDKSGLPSDRFFAERPEGSVSTLKIQRTQQEDSAVYLCASSQGLAGVYEQFFGPGTRLTVL.

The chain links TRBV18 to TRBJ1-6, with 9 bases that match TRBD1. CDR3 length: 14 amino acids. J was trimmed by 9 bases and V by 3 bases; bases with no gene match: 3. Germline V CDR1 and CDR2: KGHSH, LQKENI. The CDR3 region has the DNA TGTGCCAGCTCACCGGGACAGGGAGGTTCACCCCTCCACTTT. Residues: CASSPGQGGSPLHF.

The DNA of the CDR3 is TGTGCCAGCAGCTACGCTCCAGGGAATGAGCAGTACTTC. This sequence encodes CASSYAPGNEQYF. V gene TRBV13 combines with J gene TRBJ2-7; D possibly corresponds to TRBD1 (5 bases). Trimming removed 4 bases from V and 7 bases from J, with 14 bases in between. CDR1 is PRHDT, CDR2 FYEKMQ, per germline (reference sequence). The CDR3 is 13 amino acids.

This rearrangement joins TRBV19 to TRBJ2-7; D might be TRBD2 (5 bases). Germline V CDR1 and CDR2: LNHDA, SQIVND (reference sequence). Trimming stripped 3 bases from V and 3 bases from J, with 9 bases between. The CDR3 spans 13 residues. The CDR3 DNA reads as TGTGCCAGTAGTATGGGGAGTGACTACGAGCAGTACTTC. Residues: CASSMGSDYEQYF.

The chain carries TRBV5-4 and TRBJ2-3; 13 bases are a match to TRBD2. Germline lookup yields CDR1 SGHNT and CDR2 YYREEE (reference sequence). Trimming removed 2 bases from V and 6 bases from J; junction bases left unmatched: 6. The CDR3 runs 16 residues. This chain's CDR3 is CASSFGLAGAGDTQYF. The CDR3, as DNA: TGTGCCAGCAGCTTTGGACTAGCGGGAGCGGGGGATACGCAGTATTTT.

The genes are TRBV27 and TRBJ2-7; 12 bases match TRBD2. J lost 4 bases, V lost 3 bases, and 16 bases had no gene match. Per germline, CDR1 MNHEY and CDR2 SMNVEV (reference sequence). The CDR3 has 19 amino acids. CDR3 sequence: CASSLKGPRTSGRRYEQYF. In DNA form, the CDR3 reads TGTGCCAGCAGTTTGAAAGGGCCCCGTACTAGCGGGAGGAGGTACGAGCAGTACTTC.